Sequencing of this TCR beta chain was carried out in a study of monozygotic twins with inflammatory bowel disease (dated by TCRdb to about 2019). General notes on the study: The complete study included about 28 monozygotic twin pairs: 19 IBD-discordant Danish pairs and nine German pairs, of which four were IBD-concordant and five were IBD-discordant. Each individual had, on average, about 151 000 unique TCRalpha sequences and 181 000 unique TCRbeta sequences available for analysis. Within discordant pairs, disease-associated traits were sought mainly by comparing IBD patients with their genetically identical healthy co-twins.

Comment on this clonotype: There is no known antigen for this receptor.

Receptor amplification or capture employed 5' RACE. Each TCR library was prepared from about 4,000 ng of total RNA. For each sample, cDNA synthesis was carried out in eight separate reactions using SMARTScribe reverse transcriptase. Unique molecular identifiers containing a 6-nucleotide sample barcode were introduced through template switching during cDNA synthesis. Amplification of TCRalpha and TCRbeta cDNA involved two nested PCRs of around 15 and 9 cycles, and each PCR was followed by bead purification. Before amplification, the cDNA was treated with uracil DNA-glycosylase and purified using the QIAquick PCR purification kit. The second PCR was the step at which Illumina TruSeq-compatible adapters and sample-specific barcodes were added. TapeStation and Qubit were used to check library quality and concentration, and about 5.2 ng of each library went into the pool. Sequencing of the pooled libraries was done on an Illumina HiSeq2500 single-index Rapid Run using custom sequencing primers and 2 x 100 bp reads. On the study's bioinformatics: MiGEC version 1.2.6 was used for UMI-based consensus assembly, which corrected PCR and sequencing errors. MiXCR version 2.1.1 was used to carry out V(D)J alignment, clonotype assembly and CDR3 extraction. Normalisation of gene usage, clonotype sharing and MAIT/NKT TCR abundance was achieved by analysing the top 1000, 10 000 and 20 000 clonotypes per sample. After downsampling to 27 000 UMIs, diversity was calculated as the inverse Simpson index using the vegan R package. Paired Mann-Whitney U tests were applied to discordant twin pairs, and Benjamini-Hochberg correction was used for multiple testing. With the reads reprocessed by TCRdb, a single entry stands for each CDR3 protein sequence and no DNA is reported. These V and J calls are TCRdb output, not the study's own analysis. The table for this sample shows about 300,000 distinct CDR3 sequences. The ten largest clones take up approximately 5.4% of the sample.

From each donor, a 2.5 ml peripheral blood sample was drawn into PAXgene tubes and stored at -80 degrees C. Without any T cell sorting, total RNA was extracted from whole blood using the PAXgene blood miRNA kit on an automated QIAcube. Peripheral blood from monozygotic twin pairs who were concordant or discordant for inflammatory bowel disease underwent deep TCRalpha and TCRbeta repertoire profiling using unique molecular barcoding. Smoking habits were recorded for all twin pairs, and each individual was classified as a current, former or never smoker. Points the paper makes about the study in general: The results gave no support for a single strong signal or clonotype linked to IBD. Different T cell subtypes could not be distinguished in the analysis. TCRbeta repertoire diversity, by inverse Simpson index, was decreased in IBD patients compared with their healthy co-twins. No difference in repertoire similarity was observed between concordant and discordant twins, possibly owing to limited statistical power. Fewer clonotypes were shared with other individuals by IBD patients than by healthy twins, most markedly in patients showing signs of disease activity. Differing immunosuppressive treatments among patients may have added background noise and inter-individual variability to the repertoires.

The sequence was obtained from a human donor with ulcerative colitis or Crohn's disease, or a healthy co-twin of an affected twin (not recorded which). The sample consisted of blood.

This receptor carries the CDR3 CASSLEHGSNQPQHF. The V and J segments used are TRBV7-6 and TRBJ1-5. CDR1 and CDR2, per the germline V gene, are SGHVS and FNYEAQ. Including cysteine and phenylalanine, the CDR3 has 15 amino acids. Only the protein is available.